This T cell receptor (beta chain) comes out of a study of OX40 agonist ivuxolimab in advanced cancers. Using immunoSEQ multiplex PCR, the repertoire was profiled, and TCRdb retains in-frame clones only, with some absent. The sample lists 80,000 to 90,000 clones, 80% to 90% occurring once. V gave up 0 bases and J gave up 2 bases, with 9 bases separating them. CDR1 and CDR2 from the germline V gene are GTSNPN and SVGIG (reference sequence). This CDR3 has 14 amino acids. V gene TRBV30 combines with J gene TRBJ2-3; D might be TRBD1 (6 bases). The sequence was collected from an adult with an advanced solid tumor such as melanoma, head and neck, liver or kidney cancer. Sequencing used CD4+ or CD8+ T cells sorted from blood, obtained in a trial of the OX40 agonist ivuxolimab. The CDR3: CAWSVGGVTDTQYF. The CDR3 DNA follows: TGTGCCTGGAGTGTAGGGGGTGTCACAGATACGCAGTATTTT.